The source of this T cell receptor (beta chain) is a study of T cell responses to AZD1222 COVID-19 vaccine (dated by TCRdb to about 2021). A note on the overall study: TCR sequencing covered some 250 trial participants: 200 to 220 given two doses of AZD1222 and around 26 given two doses of MenACWY control vaccine. Trial participants were enrolled by age into 18-55, 56-69 and 70-plus year subgroups, with approximately 160, 26 and 62 TCR-sequenced participants respectively.

Beyond this particular receptor, the publication reports: Spike-specific TCR breadth and depth rose significantly after two AZD1222 doses compared with day 0 and with MenACWY recipients. Conclusions about previously exposed vaccinees are limited because only five or six AZD1222 recipients were SARS-CoV-2 seropositive at baseline. Reportedly, almost half of the unique spike-specific TCRs recognized epitopes lying outside the regions that are mutated in the B.1.351 and B.1.1.7 variants. The 56-69-year group was small, and its depth increase did not reach significance, likely because of low power. Participants were mostly white British, with more females than males. The authors suggested clonal diversity may have been underestimated. No day 14 peak-response samples were available, so repertoires were characterized only after the peak T cell response. The whole spike protein was spanned by vaccine-associated CD4 TCRs, and dominant responses were seen in regions 160-218 and 743-854.

The CDR3 regions of human TCRbeta chains were analyzed by immunosequencing. In the source study's methods: Repertoire TCRs were checked for matches against a reference library of SARS-CoV-2-specific TCRs that had been generated using the MIRA antigen-specificity platform. Breadth was defined as the fraction of unique TCRs that were SARS-CoV-2-associated. Depth was defined as the fraction of total T cells that were SARS-CoV-2-associated. Using the MIRA data, each spike-specific TCR was assigned both to the spike region to which the TCR was reactive and to a CD4 or CD8 class. Log10-transformed breadth and depth values were compared by one-way ANOVA with Sidak's multiple comparisons tests. TCRdb limited this immuneACCESS table to in-frame rearrangements with V and J called. A share of clones is missing; checked studies link under half to unresolved V genes, and the rest is unexplained. The V and J calls and the clone size are those of that table, but D and trimming were determined from the DNA. This sample is represented by 150,000 to 200,000 clones; around 94% of them were singletons. 3.6% of the sample rests with the top ten.

Turning to this clone: It has no known antigen specificity. No base-level quality is on record; no much larger clone is a single base apart.

Reading from cysteine to phenylalanine, the CDR3 counts 15 amino acids. CDR3 DNA only is kept here, 45 bases in frame from base 1. V is reduced by 5 bases and J by 2 bases, leaving a spacing of 16 bases between them. Taken from the germline V gene (reference sequence), the CDR1 and CDR2 loops are MNHEY and SMNVEV. The time point tag for this specimen amounts to: about 28 days (+/-7) after the second vaccine dose. The treatment or condition label for this specimen denotes: meningococcal conjugate vaccine given as trial control. Samples from vaccinated people were obtained from the UK trials COV001 and COV002, which included a single-blind randomized controlled phase 2/3 trial of AZD1222 (ChAdOx1 nCoV-19) in healthy adults. For TCRbeta chain sequencing, PBMC samples were collected from trial participants at day 0 and at day 28 after the second dose.

This material consisted of peripheral blood, taken 28 days after the second dose of the MenACWY control vaccine. The TCR was taken from an adult who received the MenACWY meningococcal vaccine as a control. This receptor chain uses TRBV27 and TRBJ2-7; perhaps TRBD1 is the D gene, with 5 bases matching. The CDR3 region has the sequence CASSRGKGPTYEQYF. The base sequence is TGTGCCAGCAGTAGAGGAAAGGGGCCCACCTACGAGCAGTACTTC.